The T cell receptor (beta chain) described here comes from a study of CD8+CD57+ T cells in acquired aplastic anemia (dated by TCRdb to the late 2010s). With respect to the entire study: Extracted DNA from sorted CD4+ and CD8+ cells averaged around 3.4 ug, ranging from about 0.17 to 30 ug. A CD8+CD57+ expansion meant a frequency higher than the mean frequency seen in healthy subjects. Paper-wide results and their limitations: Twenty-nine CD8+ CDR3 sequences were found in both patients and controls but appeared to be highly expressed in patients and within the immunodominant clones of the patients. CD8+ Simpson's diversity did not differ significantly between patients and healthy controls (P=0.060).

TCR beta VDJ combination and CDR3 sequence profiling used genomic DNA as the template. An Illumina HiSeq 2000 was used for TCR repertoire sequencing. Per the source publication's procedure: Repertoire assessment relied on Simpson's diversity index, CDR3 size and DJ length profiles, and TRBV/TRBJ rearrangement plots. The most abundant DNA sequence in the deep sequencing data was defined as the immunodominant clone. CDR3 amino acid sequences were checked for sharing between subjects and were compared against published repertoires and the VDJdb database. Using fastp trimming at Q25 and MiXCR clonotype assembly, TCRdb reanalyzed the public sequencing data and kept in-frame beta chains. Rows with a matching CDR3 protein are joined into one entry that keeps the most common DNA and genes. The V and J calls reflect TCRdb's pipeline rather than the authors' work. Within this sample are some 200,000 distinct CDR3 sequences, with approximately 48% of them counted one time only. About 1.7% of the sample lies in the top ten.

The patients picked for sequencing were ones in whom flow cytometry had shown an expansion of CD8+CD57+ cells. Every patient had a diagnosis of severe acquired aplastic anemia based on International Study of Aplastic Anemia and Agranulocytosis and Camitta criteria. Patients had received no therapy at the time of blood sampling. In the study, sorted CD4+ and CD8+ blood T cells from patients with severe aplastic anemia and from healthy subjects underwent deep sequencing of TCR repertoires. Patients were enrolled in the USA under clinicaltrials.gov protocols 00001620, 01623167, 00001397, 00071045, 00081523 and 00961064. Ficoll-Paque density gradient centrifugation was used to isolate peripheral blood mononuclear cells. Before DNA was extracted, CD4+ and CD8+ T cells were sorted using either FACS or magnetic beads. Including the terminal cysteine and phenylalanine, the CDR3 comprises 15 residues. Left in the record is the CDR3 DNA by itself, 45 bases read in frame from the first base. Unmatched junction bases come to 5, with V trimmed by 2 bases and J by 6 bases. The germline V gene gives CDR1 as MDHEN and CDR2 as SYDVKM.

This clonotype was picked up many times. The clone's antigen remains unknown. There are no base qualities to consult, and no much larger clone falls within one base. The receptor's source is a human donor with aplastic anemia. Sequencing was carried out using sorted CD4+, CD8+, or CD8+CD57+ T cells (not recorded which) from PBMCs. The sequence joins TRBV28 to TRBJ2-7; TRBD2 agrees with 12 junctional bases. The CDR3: CASSLPSGRASEQYF. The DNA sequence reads TGTGCCAGCAGTTTACCTAGCGGGAGGGCCTCCGAGCAGTACTTC.